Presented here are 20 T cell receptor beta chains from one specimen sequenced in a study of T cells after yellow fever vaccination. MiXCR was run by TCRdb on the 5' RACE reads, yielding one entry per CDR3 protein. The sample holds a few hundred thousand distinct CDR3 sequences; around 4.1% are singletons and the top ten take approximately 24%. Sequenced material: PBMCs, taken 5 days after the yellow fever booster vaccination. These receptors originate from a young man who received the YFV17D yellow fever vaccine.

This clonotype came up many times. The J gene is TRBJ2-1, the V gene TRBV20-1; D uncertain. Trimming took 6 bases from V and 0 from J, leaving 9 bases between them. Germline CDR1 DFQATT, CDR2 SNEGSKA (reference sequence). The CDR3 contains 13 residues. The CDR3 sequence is CSARRNSYNEQFF. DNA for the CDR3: TGCAGTGCGAGAAGAAACTCCTACAATGAGCAGTTCTTC.

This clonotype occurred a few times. The CDR3 reads CASSYQGSGNEQFF. DNA of the CDR3: TGTGCCAGCAGTTACCAAGGCAGCGGCAATGAGCAGTTCTTC. The rearrangement links TRBV6-2 or TRBV6-3 to TRBJ2-1, with D perhaps TRBD2 (5 bases). Germline loops: CDR1 MNHEY, CDR2 SVGEGT. The CDR3 spans 14 residues. The V end lost 2 bases, the J end lost 6 bases, and 11 bases lay between the germline ends.

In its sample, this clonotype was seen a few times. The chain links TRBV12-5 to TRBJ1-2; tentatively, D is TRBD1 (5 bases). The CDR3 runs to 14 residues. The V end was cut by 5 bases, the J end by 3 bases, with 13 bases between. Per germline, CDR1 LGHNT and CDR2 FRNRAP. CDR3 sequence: CASGNAGFDYGYTF. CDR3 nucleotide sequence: TGTGCTAGTGGTAACGCAGGGTTTGACTATGGCTACACCTTC.

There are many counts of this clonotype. The CDR3: CASSLSMGQEGYTF. CDR3 nucleotides: TGTGCCAGCAGTTTATCTATGGGACAGGAGGGCTACACCTTC. The chain links TRBV28 to TRBJ1-2; 8 bases are a match to TRBD1. Germline trimming cut 1 base from V and 8 bases from J; bases unmatched to any gene: 6. The CDR3 totals 14 residues. Looked up from germline, CDR1 is MDHEN and CDR2 is SYDVKM.

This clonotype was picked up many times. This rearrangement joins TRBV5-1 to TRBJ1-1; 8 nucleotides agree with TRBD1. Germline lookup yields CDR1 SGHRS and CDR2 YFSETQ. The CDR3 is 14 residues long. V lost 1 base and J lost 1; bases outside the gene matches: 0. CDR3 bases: TGCGCCAGCAGCTTGCAGGGGGCGAACACTGAAGCTTTCTTT. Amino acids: CASSLQGANTEAFF.

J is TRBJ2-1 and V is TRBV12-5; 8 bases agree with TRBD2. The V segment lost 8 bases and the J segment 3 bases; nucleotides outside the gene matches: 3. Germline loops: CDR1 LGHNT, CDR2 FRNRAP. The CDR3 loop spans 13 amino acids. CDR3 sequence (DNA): TGTGCTAGTCAAGCGGGGGTCTACAATGAGCAGTTCTTC. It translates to CASQAGVYNEQFF.

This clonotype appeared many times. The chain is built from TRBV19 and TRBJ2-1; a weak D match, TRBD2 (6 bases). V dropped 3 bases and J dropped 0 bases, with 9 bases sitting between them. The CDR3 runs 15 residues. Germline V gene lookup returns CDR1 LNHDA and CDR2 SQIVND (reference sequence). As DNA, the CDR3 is TGTGCCAGTAGTATGCGGGGTAGCTCCTACAATGAGCAGTTCTTC. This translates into CASSMRGSSYNEQFF.

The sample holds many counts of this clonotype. In DNA form, the CDR3 reads TGTGCCAGCTCACTGGGACAGTTAAATTCACCCCTCCACTTT. Its protein is CASSLGQLNSPLHF. The V call is TRBV18, the J call TRBJ1-6; 7 bases fit TRBD1. This CDR3 comprises 14 residues. Germline CDR1 is KGHSH and CDR2 is LQKENI. Trimming cost V 4 bases and J 7 bases; bases outside gene matches: 4.

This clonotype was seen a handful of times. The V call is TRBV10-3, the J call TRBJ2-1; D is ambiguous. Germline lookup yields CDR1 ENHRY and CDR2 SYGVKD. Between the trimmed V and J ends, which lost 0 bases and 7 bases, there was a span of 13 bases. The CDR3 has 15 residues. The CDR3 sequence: CAISESERELNEQFF. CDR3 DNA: TGTGCCATCAGTGAGTCGGAACGCGAGCTGAATGAGCAGTTCTTC.

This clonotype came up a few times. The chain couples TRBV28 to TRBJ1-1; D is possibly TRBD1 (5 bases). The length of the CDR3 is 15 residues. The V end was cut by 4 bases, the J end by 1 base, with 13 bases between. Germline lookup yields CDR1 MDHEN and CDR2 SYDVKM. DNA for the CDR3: TGTGCCAGCAGTTCAGGTGGGGACCAGAACACTGAAGCTTTCTTT. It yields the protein CASSSGGDQNTEAFF.

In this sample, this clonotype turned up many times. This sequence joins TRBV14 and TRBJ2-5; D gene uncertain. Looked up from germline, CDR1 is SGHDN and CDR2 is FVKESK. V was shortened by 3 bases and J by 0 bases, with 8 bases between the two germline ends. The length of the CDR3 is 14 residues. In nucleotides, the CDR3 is TGTGCCAGCAGCCACCCGGCGTACCAAGAGACCCAGTACTTC. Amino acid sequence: CASSHPAYQETQYF. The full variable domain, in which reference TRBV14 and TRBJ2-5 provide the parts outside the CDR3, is EAGVTQFPSHSVIEKGQTVTLRCDPISGHDNLYWYRRVMGKEIKFLLHFVKESKQDESGMPNNRFLAERTGGTYSTLKVQPAELEDSGVYFCASSHPAYQETQYFGPGTRLLVL.

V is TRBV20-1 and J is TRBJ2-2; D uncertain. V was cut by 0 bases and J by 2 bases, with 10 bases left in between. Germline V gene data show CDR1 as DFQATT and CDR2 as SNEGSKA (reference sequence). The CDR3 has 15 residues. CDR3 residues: CSAREDPNNTGELFF. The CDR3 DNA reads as TGCAGTGCTAGAGAGGACCCAAACAACACCGGGGAGCTGTTTTTT.

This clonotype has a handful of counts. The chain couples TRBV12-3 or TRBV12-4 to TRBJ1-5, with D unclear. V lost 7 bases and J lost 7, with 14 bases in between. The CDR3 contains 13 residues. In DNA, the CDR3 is TGTGCCAGCACCCCCCACGTTGGGCAGCCCCAGCATTTT. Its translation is CASTPHVGQPQHF.

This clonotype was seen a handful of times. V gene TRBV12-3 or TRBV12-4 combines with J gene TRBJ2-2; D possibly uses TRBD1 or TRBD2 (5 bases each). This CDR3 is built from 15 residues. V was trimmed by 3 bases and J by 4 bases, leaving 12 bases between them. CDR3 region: CASSFRDPSTGELFF. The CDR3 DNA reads TGTGCCAGCAGTTTTAGGGACCCGAGCACCGGGGAGCTGTTTTTT.

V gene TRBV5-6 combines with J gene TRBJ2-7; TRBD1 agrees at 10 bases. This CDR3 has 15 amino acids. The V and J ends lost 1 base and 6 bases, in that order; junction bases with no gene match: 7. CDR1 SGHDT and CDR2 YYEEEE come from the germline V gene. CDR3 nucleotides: TGTGCCAGCAGCTTGTTTGGGACAGGGGCGATCGAGCAGTACGTC. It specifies CASSLFGTGAIEQYV.

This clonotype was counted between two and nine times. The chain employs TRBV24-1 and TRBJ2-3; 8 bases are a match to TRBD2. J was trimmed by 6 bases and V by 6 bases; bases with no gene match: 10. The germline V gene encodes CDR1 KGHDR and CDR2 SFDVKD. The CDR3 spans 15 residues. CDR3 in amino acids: CATSYIERGRDTQYF. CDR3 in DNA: TGTGCCACCAGTTATATCGAGCGGGGGCGTGATACGCAGTATTTT.

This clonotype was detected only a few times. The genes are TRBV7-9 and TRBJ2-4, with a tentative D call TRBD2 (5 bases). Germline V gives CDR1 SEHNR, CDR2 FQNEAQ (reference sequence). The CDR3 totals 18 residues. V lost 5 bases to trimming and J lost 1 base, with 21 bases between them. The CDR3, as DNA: TGTGCCAGCAGCCCGGCGGTGGACTCTACGATCGCCAAAAACATTCAGTACTTC. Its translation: CASSPAVDSTIAKNIQYF.

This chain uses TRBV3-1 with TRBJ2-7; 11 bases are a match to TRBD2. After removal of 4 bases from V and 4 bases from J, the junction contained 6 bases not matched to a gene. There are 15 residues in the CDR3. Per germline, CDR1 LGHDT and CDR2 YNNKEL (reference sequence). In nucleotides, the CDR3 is TGTGCCAGCAGCCGATCGACTAGCGGGGAATACGAGCAGTACGTC. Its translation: CASSRSTSGEYEQYV.

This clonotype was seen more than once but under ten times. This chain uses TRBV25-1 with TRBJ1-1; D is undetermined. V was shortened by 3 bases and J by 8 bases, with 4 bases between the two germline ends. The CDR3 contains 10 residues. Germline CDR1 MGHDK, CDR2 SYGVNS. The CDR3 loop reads CASSDVEAFF. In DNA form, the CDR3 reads TGTGCCAGCAGTGATGTAGAAGCTTTCTTT.

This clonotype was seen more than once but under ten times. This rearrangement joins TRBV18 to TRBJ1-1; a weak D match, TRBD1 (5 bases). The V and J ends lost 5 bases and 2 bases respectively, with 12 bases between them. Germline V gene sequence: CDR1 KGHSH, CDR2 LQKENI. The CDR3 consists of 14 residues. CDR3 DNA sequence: TGTGCCAGCTCAGCCTCGGGGGTCAACACTGAAGCTTTCTTT. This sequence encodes CASSASGVNTEAFF.